These T cell receptor beta chains were read from a single sample in a study of blood T cells in healthy people across ages. MiXCR was run by TCRdb on the 5' RACE reads, yielding one entry per CDR3 protein. Here the sample spans roughly 680,000 distinct CDR3 sequences, approximately 52% being singletons. Sequenced sample: blood. The receptors shown here come from a woman of 80 years or more in good health. The CDR3 runs from the conserved cysteine through the conserved F or W. D genes are given only for firm matches. Only some rows state a clone size, as once, few, many or a class for expanded clones.

>15|TRBJ2-7|-|TRBV7-2|-
CASSFLVGRMREQYF
TGTGCCAGCAGCTTCCTGGTGGGACGGATGAGAGAGCAGTACTTC
>17|TRBJ2-1|-|TRBV9|few
CASSVAAHVSSYNEQFF
TGTGCCAGCAGCGTAGCTGCCCACGTCAGCTCCTACAATGAGCAGTTCTTC
>13|TRBJ1-2|-|TRBV7-9|-
CASSRTGTRGYTF
TGTGCCAGCAGCCGGACTGGGACTCGGGGCTACACCTTC
>12|TRBJ1-5|-|TRBV11-3|once
CASEGCRQPQHF
TGTGCCAGCGAAGGATGTCGTCAGCCCCAGCATTTT
>13|TRBJ1-4|-|TRBV12-3/TRBV12-4|few
CASSLGQREKLFF
TGTGCCAGCAGTCTAGGACAGCGGGAAAAACTGTTTTTT
>15|TRBJ1-5|-|TRBV7-6|-
CASSSGGGGNQPQHF
TGTGCCAGCAGCTCCGGGGGGGGCGGCAATCAGCCCCAGCATTTT
>13|TRBJ1-4|-|TRBV2|-
CASNRASLTKLFF
TGTGCCAGCAACCGGGCCTCATTGACAAAACTGTTTTTT
>14|TRBJ2-1|-|TRBV15|-
CATSRYYTDNEQFF
TGTGCCACCAGCCGGTACTACACGGACAATGAGCAGTTCTTT
>14|TRBJ1-1|-|TRBV20-1|-
CSARDLRGNTEAFF
TGCAGTGCTAGAGATCTGAGGGGGAACACTGAAGCTTTCTTT
>14|TRBJ2-7|-|TRBV20-1|-
CSARDSGHSYEQYF
TGCAGTGCTAGAGATTCAGGCCACTCCTACGAGCAGTACTTC
>18|TRBJ2-2|TRBD2|TRBV5-1|once
CASSPPGTSGGRAGELFF
TGCGCCAGCAGCCCACCCGGGACTAGCGGGGGTAGGGCCGGGGAGCTGTTTTTT
>15|TRBJ2-3|-|TRBV10-3|-
CAISESAVRTDTQYF
TGTGCCATCAGTGAATCAGCGGTTCGCACAGATACGCAGTATTTT
>13|TRBJ1-1|-|TRBV5-1|few
CASSLVGKTEAFF
TGCGCCAGCAGCTTGGTGGGCAAGACTGAAGCTTTCTTT
>13|TRBJ1-5|-|TRBV3-1|many
CASSQSDHQPQHF
TGTGCCAGCAGCCAATCAGATCATCAGCCCCAGCATTTT
>17|TRBJ2-3|-|TRBV24-1|once
CATSDAILGLFTDTQYF
TGTGCCACCAGTGATGCCATACTAGGTCTGTTCACAGATACGCAGTATTTT
>20|TRBJ2-3|-|TRBV21-1|-
CASTKGGPLPGGAPADTQYF
TGTGCCAGCACCAAAGGTGGCCCCCTTCCAGGGGGCGCCCCGGCAGATACGCAGTATTTT
>16|TRBJ2-6|-|TRBV9|-
CASSVAGGSGANVLTF
TGTGCCAGCAGCGTAGCTGGGGGGTCTGGGGCCAACGTCCTGACTTTC
>13|TRBJ2-2|-|TRBV5-1|few
CASSLTPSGELFF
TGCGCCAGCAGCCTAACCCCGTCCGGGGAGCTGTTTTTT
>14|TRBJ2-1|-|TRBV9|many
CASAPQGPLNEQFF
TGTGCCAGCGCCCCTCAGGGACCCCTCAATGAGCAGTTCTTC
>15|TRBJ2-3|-|TRBV29-1|-
CSVDDSISVADTQYF
TGCAGCGTTGACGACTCCATTAGCGTGGCAGATACGCAGTATTTT
>15|TRBJ2-5|TRBD1|TRBV4-3|-
CASSQYGQGHNEQYF
TGCGCCAGCAGCCAATATGGACAGGGCCACAATGAGCAGTACTTC
>17|TRBJ2-1|TRBD2|TRBV27|-
CASSSPPYSGRASEQFF
TGTGCCAGCAGTTCGCCTCCCTATAGCGGGAGGGCGAGTGAGCAGTTCTTC
>14|TRBJ2-7|-|TRBV10-3|many
CAITRTASSYEQYF
TGTGCCATCACCCGGACCGCGAGCTCCTACGAGCAGTACTTC
>14|TRBJ2-3|TRBD2|TRBV7-2|-
CASNPGGGTDTQYF
TGTGCCAGCAATCCGGGCGGGGGGACAGATACGCAGTATTTT
>18|TRBJ2-3|-|TRBV4-2|once
CASSQGNLARGQADTQYF
TGTGCCAGCAGCCAAGGAAATCTAGCGAGGGGTCAGGCGGATACGCAGTATTTT
>15|TRBJ2-1|-|TRBV19|many
CASSPTGGNYNEQFF
TGTGCCAGTAGCCCGACTGGCGGGAACTACAATGAGCAGTTCTTC
>13|TRBJ1-2|-|TRBV20-1|-
CSAVRQVNYGYTF
TGCAGTGCTGTTAGACAGGTGAACTATGGCTACACCTTC
>14|TRBJ1-5|TRBD1|TRBV20-1|few
CSARVGQGDQPQHF
TGCAGTGCTAGAGTGGGACAGGGAGATCAGCCCCAGCATTTT
>15|TRBJ2-1|TRBD2|TRBV5-1|many
CASSFAGLTYNEQFF
TGCGCCAGCAGCTTTGCGGGACTAACCTACAATGAGCAGTTCTTC
>18|TRBJ2-5|TRBD2|TRBV6-5|few
CASSYSMIAAGGSHEQYF
TGTGCCAGCAGTTACTCGATGATCGCTGCGGGAGGATCCCATGAGCAGTACTTC
>13|TRBJ2-7|-|TRBV20-1|-
CSARGPSPLEQYF
TGCAGTGCTAGAGGGCCTAGTCCTCTCGAGCAGTACTTC
>18|TRBJ2-1|TRBD2|TRBV5-1|-
CASSPRTSGGFSYNEQFF
TGCGCCAGCAGCCCCCGGACTAGCGGGGGGTTCTCATACAATGAGCAGTTCTTC
>14|TRBJ2-7|-|TRBV28|-
CASLTVGGSYEQYF
TGTGCCAGCCTGACAGTAGGAGGAAGTTACGAGCAGTACTTC
>14|TRBJ2-3|-|TRBV11-2|-
CASSSPPALDTQYF
TGTGCCAGCAGCTCTCCTCCCGCGCTAGATACGCAGTATTTT
>16|TRBJ2-7|TRBD2|TRBV20-1|many
CSARGTSGRINYEQYF
TGCAGTGCTAGAGGGACTAGCGGGAGGATCAACTACGAGCAGTACTTC
>16|TRBJ1-2|-|TRBV12-3/TRBV12-4|once
CASSTQGHRTSHGYTF
TGTGCCAGCAGCACCCAGGGTCACCGTACAAGCCATGGCTACACCTTC
>13|TRBJ2-1|TRBD2|TRBV29-1|-
CSYRRGEANEQFF
TGCAGTTACCGTCGGGGGGAGGCCAATGAGCAGTTCTTC
>13|TRBJ2-1|-|TRBV24-1|many
CATRGDTANEQFF
TGTGCCACCAGGGGTGATACAGCCAATGAGCAGTTCTTC
>15|TRBJ1-4|-|TRBV7-2|-
CASSSRTALNEKLFF
TGTGCCAGCAGCTCACGGACAGCTCTTAATGAAAAACTGTTTTTT
>14|TRBJ2-3|-|TRBV12-3/TRBV12-4|-
CASSLAGISDTQYF
TGTGCCAGCAGTTTAGCGGGAATCTCAGATACGCAGTATTTT
>12|TRBJ1-1|-|TRBV2|few
CASSERRTEAFF
TGTGCCAGCAGTGAGAGACGCACTGAAGCTTTCTTT
>16|TRBJ2-1|-|TRBV20-1|-
CSARSTDTHSYNEQFF
TGCAGTGCTAGATCAACTGATACTCACTCCTACAATGAGCAGTTCTTC
>16|TRBJ2-6|-|TRBV5-1|-
CASSLLQGSGANVLTF
TGCGCCAGCAGCTTGTTGCAGGGTTCCGGGGCCAACGTCCTGACTTTC
>15|TRBJ1-1|-|TRBV12-3/TRBV12-4|-
CASSLGAGWNTEAFF
TGTGCCAGCAGTTTAGGGGCCGGATGGAACACTGAAGCTTTCTTT
>15|TRBJ2-7|-|TRBV12-3/TRBV12-4|many
CASSLRSGGSYEQYF
TGTGCCAGCAGTTTAAGGTCAGGGGGGTCCTACGAGCAGTACTTC
>13|TRBJ2-2|-|TRBV29-1|-
CSVGGGDTGELFF
TGCAGCGTTGGAGGTGGGGACACCGGGGAGCTGTTTTTT
>15|TRBJ2-1|-|TRBV20-1|-
CSATTSGGVANEQFF
TGCAGTGCTACAACCTCTGGTGGGGTCGCCAATGAGCAGTTCTTC
>12|TRBJ2-5|-|TRBV3-1|few
CASSQRSETQYF
TGTGCCAGCAGCCAAAGGTCAGAGACCCAGTACTTC
>14|TRBJ1-5|-|TRBV2|-
CASSEERVYQPQHF
TGTGCCAGCAGTGAAGAGAGGGTCTATCAGCCCCAGCATTTT
>16|TRBJ2-1|-|TRBV20-1|few
CSARSLSGGNYNEQFF
TGCAGTGCTAGGTCGCTGTCGGGGGGCAATTACAATGAGCAGTTCTTC